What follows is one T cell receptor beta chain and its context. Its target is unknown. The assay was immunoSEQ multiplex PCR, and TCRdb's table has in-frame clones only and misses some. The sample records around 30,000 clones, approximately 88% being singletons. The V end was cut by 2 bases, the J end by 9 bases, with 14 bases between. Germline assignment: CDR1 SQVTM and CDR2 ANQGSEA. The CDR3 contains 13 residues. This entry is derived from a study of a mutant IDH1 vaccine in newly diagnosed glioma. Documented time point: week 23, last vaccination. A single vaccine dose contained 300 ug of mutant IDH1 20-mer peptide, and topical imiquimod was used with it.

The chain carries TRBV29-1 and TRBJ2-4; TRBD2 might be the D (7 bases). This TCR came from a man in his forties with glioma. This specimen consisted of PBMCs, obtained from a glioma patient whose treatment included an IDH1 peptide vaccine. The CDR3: CSVEKGGQGIQYF. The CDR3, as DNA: TGCAGCGTTGAAAAGGGGGGGCAAGGCATTCAGTACTTC.